Presented here are 13 T cell receptor beta chains from one specimen sequenced in a study of beta chain features in type 1 diabetes. For these TCRs, the target antigens are not known. The entirety of the isolated RNA underwent reverse transcription, so expressed TCRB transcripts were sequenced. TCRdb keeps only in-frame clones here, not all; method: immunoSEQ multiplex PCR. The sample carries about 250,000 clones, 11% recorded once. General observations from the study: People with Type 1 diabetes carried modestly yet significantly shorter TCRB CDR3s in all four CD4+ subsets.

Sequences were obtained from naive CD4+ T cells from blood. The source is a man aged 30 to 45 with type 1 diabetes.

The sample holds a few counts of this clone. V is TRBV7-9 and J is TRBJ1-2, with D hard to call. Trimming pared 2 bases from V and 4 bases from J, leaving 8 bases between. Looked up from germline, CDR1 is SEHNR and CDR2 is FQNEAQ (reference sequence). There are 13 residues in the CDR3. The CDR3 here is CASSLSPSYGYTF. CDR3 nucleotides: TGTGCCAGCAGCTTATCCCCCTCCTATGGCTACACCTTC.

This chain connects TRBV30 to TRBJ2-3; D not certain. The germline V gene encodes CDR1 GTSNPN and CDR2 SVGIG (reference sequence). The CDR3 extends over 12 amino acids. V lost 2 bases to trimming and J lost 5 bases, with 8 bases between them. DNA of the CDR3: TGTGCCTGGAGTAGAGAAGTAGATACGCAGTATTTT. Amino acid sequence: CAWSREVDTQYF.

In this sample, this clone turned up a few times. CDR3 in amino acids: CASSLSASGSSYEQYF. The DNA of the CDR3 is TGTGCCAGCAGCTTATCCGCTAGCGGTAGCTCCTACGAGCAGTACTTC. This chain connects TRBV7-2 to TRBJ2-7, with TRBD2 matching over 7 bases. The CDR3 is made up of 16 amino acids. J gave up 0 bases and V 2 bases, and 7 bases lay outside the gene matches. Germline lookup yields CDR1 SGHTA and CDR2 FQGNSA.

The table lists this clone with a few counts. The chain recombines TRBV18 with TRBJ2-6; TRBD2 is a possible D gene (6 bases). There are 16 residues in the CDR3. Trimming took off 6 bases at V and 0 bases at J, with 12 bases between the two ends. The germline CDR1 and CDR2 sequences are KGHSH and LQKENI. The CDR3: CASSTGGPSGANVLTF. CDR3 in DNA: TGTGCCAGCTCCACCGGGGGTCCCTCTGGGGCCAACGTCCTGACTTTC.

This sequence joins TRBV4-1 and TRBJ1-2, with TRBD1 matching over 7 bases. Germline CDR1 MGHRA, CDR2 YSYEKL. The trim removed 4 bases at V and 1 base at J, leaving 6 bases unmatched. The CDR3 runs to 15 residues. The CDR3 DNA reads TGCGCCAGCAGCCGAGGGACAGACCTTAACTATGGCTACACCTTC. It translates to CASSRGTDLNYGYTF.

This clone was counted a few times. This chain links TRBV7-2 with TRBJ2-1; tentatively, D is TRBD1 (5 bases). The V end lost 4 bases, the J end lost 10 bases, and 17 bases lay between the germline ends. The V gene's germline CDR1 is SGHTA and CDR2 FQGNSA. The CDR3 has 14 residues. The CDR3 is CASSSGRVLREQFF. CDR3 in DNA: TGTGCCAGCAGCTCCGGCAGGGTGCTTCGGGAGCAGTTCTTC.

The genes are TRBV30 and TRBJ1-6, with a weak D call TRBD1 (6 bases). This CDR3 spans 15 amino acids. With 3 bases removed from V and 7 bases from J, the gap between germline ends came to 16 bases. The germline V gene has CDR1 GTSNPN and CDR2 SVGIG (reference sequence). This chain's CDR3 is CAWSLSRGGNSPLHF. The CDR3 coding sequence is TGTGCCTGGAGCCTTTCCAGGGGTGGAAATTCACCCCTCCACTTT. The full variable domain, rest sourced from reference TRBV30 and TRBJ1-6, is SQTIHQWPATLVQPVGSPLSLECTVEGTSNPNLYWYRQAAGRGLQLLFYSVGIGQISSEVPQNLSASRPQDRQFILSSKKLLLSDSGFYLCAWSLSRGGNSPLHFGNGTRLTVT.

The CDR3 spells CATCRGNPTDTQYF. In DNA, the CDR3 is TGTGCCACCTGCCGCGGGAACCCCACAGATACGCAGTATTTT. The rearrangement joins TRBV19 to TRBJ2-3, with a tentative D call TRBD2 (6 bases). Germline V gene data show CDR1 as LNHDA and CDR2 as SQIVND (reference sequence). The CDR3 contains 14 residues. V was cut by 10 bases and J by 2 bases, with 16 bases left in between.

This clone was picked up a small number of times. The genes are TRBV28 and TRBJ1-2; 8 bases map to TRBD1. CDR3 size: 13 residues. Trimming cost V 5 bases and J 7 bases; bases outside gene matches: 6. CDR1 and CDR2 (germline): MDHEN, SYDVKM. The CDR3 DNA sequence: TGTGCCAGCAGTGGACAGGGCCGGGCTGGCTACACCTTC. Its protein product is CASSGQGRAGYTF.

The rearrangement uses TRBV9 and TRBJ2-3, with a tentative D call TRBD2 (6 bases). Germline V CDR1 and CDR2: SGDLS, YYNGEE. This CDR3 is built from 14 residues. The ends were cut back, 0 bases at V and 7 bases at J, with 12 bases in the middle. The CDR3 sequence: CASSVVVGGNTQYF. CDR3 coding DNA: TGTGCCAGCAGCGTAGTCGTTGGGGGGAATACGCAGTATTTT.

There are a few counts of this clone. This chain uses TRBV4-2 with TRBJ1-1; D ambiguous. CDR1 and CDR2 (germline): LGHNA, YNFKEQ. Deletions cut 0 bases from V and 2 bases from J, with 13 bases between. This CDR3 has 16 residues. CDR3 sequence (DNA): TGTGCCAGCAGCCAAGAGAAGAGCAGGTTTAACACTGAAGCTTTCTTT. Translating gives CASSQEKSRFNTEAFF.

This chain links TRBV2 with TRBJ2-5; D gene ambiguous. Germline CDR1 is SNHLY and CDR2 is FYNNEI. The CDR3 runs to 12 residues. Trimming removed 6 bases at V and 4 bases at J, with 9 bases between. CDR3 nucleotide sequence: TGTGCCAGCAGAGCCATCGGAGAGACCCAGTACTTC. This translates into CASRAIGETQYF.

The sample holds a few counts of this clone. The chain couples TRBV7-2 to TRBJ1-2; the match to TRBD1 covers 9 bases. The CDR3 sequence is 15 residues long. V shed 2 bases and J 3 bases; nucleotides not matched to a gene: 4. Germline V gene sequence: CDR1 SGHTA, CDR2 FQGNSA. Here the CDR3 reads CASSLQTGGDYGYTF. The CDR3 nucleotides read TGTGCCAGCAGCTTACAAACAGGGGGCGACTATGGCTACACCTTC.